What follows describes a single TCR beta chain. Its antigen is not known. MiXCR, run by TCRdb on the reads, gives a single entry per CDR3 protein. The sample includes roughly 500,000 distinct CDR3 sequences, around a third seen only once; the top ten take roughly 15%. These data come from a study of T cell repertoires in cytomegalovirus infection. Study-level information: Recently identified HLA-C-restricted CMV epitopes and well-studied HLA-B-restricted CMV epitopes were used by the study.

Study findings and constraints: In two of eight donors, the top clonotype was HLA-C-restricted CMV-specific. Cumulative frequency (of public TCR beta family members) identified carriers of CMV plus the relevant HLA.

This material consisted of cultured PBMCs, taken from culture after CMV antigen stimulation. The source is a human donor in good health (CMV status not recorded). Some clones in this sample may be carry-over from other donors' samples.

CDR3 nucleotide sequence: TGTGCCAGCAGCGTAGTTGAGAGCCTCCTCAATGAGCAGTTCTTC. As protein: CASSVVESLLNEQFF. This chain uses TRBV9 with TRBJ2-1; D remains ambiguous. The V end lost 0 bases, the J end lost 6 bases, and 13 bases lay between the germline ends. Germline-derived CDR1 and CDR2 are SGDLS and YYNGEE. The length of the CDR3 is 15 residues.